This TCR beta chain is from a study of metastatic and nonmetastatic thyroid tumors. Study in general: For malignant and benign thyroid patients, tumor or nodule tissue and blood were the sources whose repertoires were compared. Points from the study as a whole: A significant increase in TCR beta diversity was reportedly seen in malignant thyroid tumors relative to benign nodules, in blood and tumor.

Judged by abundance, this clone is medium-sized. Its target is not known. The length of the CDR3 is 14 residues. Deletions cut 6 bases from V and 2 bases from J, with 11 bases between. The germline CDR1 and CDR2 sequences are MNHNS and SASEGT. Original handling: It was from CDR3 differences across clinicopathological groups that a distant-metastasis classifier for papillary thyroid cancer was built. TCRdb re-called the PCR reads through MiXCR. TCRdb, rather than the study authors, made the V and J calls. The sample lists under 20,000 clones; around 28% were seen once. Until they underwent thyroid surgery, no patient had received any treatment.

This sequence originates from a female donor with papillary thyroid cancer or a benign thyroid nodule (not recorded which). Some clones in this sample may be carry-over from other donors' samples. What was sequenced was tumor tissue. The V and J genes are TRBV6-1 and TRBJ1-3; the D gene is possibly TRBD1 (5 bases). As DNA, the CDR3 is TGTGCCAGCAGAGTACTGGGGGCTGGAAACACCATATATTTT. Its translation: CASRVLGAGNTIYF.